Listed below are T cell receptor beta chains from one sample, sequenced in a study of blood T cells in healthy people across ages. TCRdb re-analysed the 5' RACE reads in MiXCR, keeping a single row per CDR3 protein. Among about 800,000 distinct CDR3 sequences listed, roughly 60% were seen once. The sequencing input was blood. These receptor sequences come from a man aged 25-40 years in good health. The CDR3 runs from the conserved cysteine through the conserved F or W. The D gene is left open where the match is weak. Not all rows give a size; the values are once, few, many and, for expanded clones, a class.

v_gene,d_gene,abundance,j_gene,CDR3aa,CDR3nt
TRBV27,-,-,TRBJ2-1,CASSLGTPTSSYNEQFF,TGTGCCAGCAGTCTCGGGACACCCACTAGCTCCTACAATGAGCAGTTCTTC
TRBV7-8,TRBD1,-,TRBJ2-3,CASSSLQGLTDTQYF,TGTGCCAGCAGCTCACTACAGGGGTTAACAGATACGCAGTATTTT
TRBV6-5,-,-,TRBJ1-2,CASSYSRGFNYGYTF,TGTGCCAGCAGTTACTCGAGGGGGTTTAACTATGGCTACACCTTC
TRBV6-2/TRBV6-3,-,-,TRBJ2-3,CASDTGSDTQYF,TGTGCCAGCGACACAGGGTCCGACACGCAGTATTTT
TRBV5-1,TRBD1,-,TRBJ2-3,CASSWGQGGDTQYF,TGCGCCAGCAGCTGGGGACAGGGCGGAGATACGCAGTATTTT
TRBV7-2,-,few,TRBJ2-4,CASSSIAAALQYF,TGTGCCAGCAGCTCGATAGCGGCAGCTCTTCAGTACTTC
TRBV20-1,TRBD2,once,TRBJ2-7,CSARYSSGRQSSYEQYF,TGCAGTGCTAGATACTCTAGCGGGAGGCAAAGCTCCTACGAGCAGTACTTC
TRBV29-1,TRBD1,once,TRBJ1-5,CSVCDRVNQPQHF,TGCAGCGTTTGCGACAGGGTCAATCAGCCCCAGCATTTT
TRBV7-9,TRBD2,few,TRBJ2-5,CASSQGLAGGGETQYF,TGTGCCAGCAGCCAAGGACTAGCGGGAGGGGGAGAGACCCAGTACTTC
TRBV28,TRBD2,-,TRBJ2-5,CASSLGLAGHTGETQYF,TGTGCCAGCAGTTTAGGGCTAGCGGGTCACACGGGGGAGACCCAGTACTTC
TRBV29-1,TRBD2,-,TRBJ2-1,CSVISGSTYNEQFF,TGCAGCGTCATTAGCGGGTCGACCTACAATGAGCAGTTCTTC
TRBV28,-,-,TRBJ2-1,CASSFIRDYDNEQFF,TGTGCCAGCAGTTTTATCCGAGACTACGACAATGAGCAGTTCTTC
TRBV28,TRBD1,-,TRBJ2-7,CASTRQGASEQYF,TGTGCCAGCACACGACAGGGGGCGAGCGAGCAGTACTTC
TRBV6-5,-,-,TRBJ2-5,CASSYSHQETQYF,TGTGCCAGCAGTTACTCCCACCAAGAGACCCAGTACTTC
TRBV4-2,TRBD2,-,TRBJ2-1,CASRILAENSEQFF,TGTGCCAGCAGGATACTAGCGGAGAACAGTGAGCAGTTCTTC
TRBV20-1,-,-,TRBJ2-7,CSAGTGSYEQYF,TGCAGTGCCGGCACGGGGTCGTACGAGCAGTACTTC
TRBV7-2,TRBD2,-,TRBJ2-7,CASSFLAGFSYEQYF,TGTGCCAGCAGTTTCCTAGCGGGGTTCTCCTACGAGCAGTACTTC
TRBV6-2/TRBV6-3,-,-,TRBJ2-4,CASSSSSHQYF,TGTGCCAGCAGTTCCAGCTCCCATCAGTACTTC
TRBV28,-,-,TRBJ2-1,CASWGGRRDEQFF,TGTGCCAGCTGGGGGGGCCGGCGGGATGAGCAGTTCTTC
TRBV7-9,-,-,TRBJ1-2,CASSPAVYGYTF,TGTGCCAGCAGTCCGGCCGTATATGGCTACACCTTC
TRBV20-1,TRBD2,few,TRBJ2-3,CSATGLAGGSADTQYF,TGCAGTGCTACAGGACTAGCGGGAGGTTCAGCAGATACGCAGTATTTT
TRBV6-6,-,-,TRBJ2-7,CASSRNPGLDDEQYF,TGTGCCAGCAGTAGGAATCCGGGACTTGACGACGAGCAGTACTTC
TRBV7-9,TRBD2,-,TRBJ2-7,CASTLTSLAGDEQYF,TGTGCCAGCACCTTAACGTCCCTAGCGGGAGACGAGCAGTACTTC
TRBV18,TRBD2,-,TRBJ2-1,CASSPSGGFHEQFF,TGTGCCAGCTCACCTAGCGGGGGGTTCCATGAGCAGTTCTTC
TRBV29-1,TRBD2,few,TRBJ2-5,CSVQRGTSSGETQYF,TGCAGCGTTCAGAGGGGGACTAGTTCAGGGGAGACCCAGTACTTC
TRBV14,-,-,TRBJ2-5,CASSQELGAGETQYF,TGTGCCAGCAGCCAAGAGTTGGGGGCAGGGGAGACCCAGTACTTC
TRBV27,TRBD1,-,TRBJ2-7,CASSQRQGYEQYF,TGTGCCAGCAGTCAAAGACAGGGCTACGAGCAGTACTTC
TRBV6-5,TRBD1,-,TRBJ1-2,CASSDTTGAGYTF,TGTGCCAGCAGTGACACCACAGGGGCGGGCTACACCTTC
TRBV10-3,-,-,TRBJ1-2,CAISESDGFNYGYTF,TGTGCCATCAGTGAGTCTGACGGGTTTAACTATGGCTACACCTTC
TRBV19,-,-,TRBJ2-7,CASSITTNYEQYF,TGTGCCAGTAGTATAACTACTAATTACGAGCAGTACTTC
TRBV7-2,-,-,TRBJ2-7,CASSTMGTEYEQYF,TGTGCCAGCAGCACGATGGGGACGGAGTACGAGCAGTACTTC
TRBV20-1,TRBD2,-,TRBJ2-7,CSARAPGTSFHEQYF,TGCAGTGCTAGAGCTCCCGGGACTAGCTTCCACGAGCAGTACTTC
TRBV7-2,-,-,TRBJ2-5,CASSLVTNVETQYF,TGTGCCAGCAGCTTAGTCACTAACGTTGAGACCCAGTACTTC
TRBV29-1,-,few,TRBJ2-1,CSVVGPYNNEQFF,TGCAGCGTTGTCGGCCCATATAACAATGAGCAGTTCTTC
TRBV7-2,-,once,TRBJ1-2,CASSLAEGYTF,TGTGCCAGCAGCCTCGCGGAGGGCTACACCTTC
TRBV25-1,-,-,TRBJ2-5,CASSDGLTQETQYF,TGTGCCAGCAGCGACGGGCTGACTCAAGAGACCCAGTACTTC
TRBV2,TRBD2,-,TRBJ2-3,CASSPPTSGTDTQYF,TGTGCCAGCAGTCCTCCTACTAGCGGCACAGATACGCAGTATTTT
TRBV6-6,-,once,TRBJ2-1,CASSYPTSEGNEQFF,TGTGCCAGCAGTTACCCCACTAGTGAGGGCAATGAGCAGTTCTTC
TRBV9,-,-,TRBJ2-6,CASSVPQEVAAFSGANVLTF,TGTGCCAGCAGCGTACCACAGGAAGTCGCGGCTTTCTCTGGGGCCAACGTCCTGACTTTC
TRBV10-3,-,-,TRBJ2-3,CAITADRLTDTQYF,TGTGCCATCACAGCCGACCGGCTCACAGATACGCAGTATTTT
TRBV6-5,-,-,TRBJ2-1,CASSTQGRSLFF,TGTGCCAGCAGTACTCAGGGACGGAGCCTGTTCTTC
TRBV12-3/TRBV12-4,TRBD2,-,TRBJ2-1,CASSISGREEFF,TGTGCCAGCAGTATTAGCGGGAGGGAGGAGTTCTTC
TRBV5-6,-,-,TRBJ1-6,CASSLRGIGSPLHF,TGTGCCAGCAGCTTGAGAGGGATCGGATCACCCCTCCACTTT
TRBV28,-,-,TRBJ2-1,CASSFGVSPGNEQFF,TGTGCCAGCAGTTTCGGCGTCTCTCCGGGGAATGAGCAGTTCTTC
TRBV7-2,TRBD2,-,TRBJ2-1,CASSFSNGRRTYNEQSF,TGTGCCAGCAGCTTCAGTAACGGGAGGCGGACCTACAATGAGCAGTCCTTC
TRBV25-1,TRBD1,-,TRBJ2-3,CASSGLDRGTQYF,TGTGCCAGCAGTGGACTCGACAGGGGGACGCAGTATTTT
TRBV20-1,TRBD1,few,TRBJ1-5,CSAAQGAEQPQHF,TGCAGTGCTGCACAGGGGGCGGAGCAGCCCCAGCATTTT
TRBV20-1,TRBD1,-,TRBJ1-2,CSAYPGQLNYGYTF,TGCAGTGCTTATCCGGGACAGCTTAACTATGGCTACACCTTC
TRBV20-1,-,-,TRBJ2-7,CSARGDLGISYEQYF,TGCAGTGCTAGAGGGGACCTAGGGATCTCCTACGAGCAGTACTTC
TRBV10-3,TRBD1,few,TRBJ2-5,CAISETTGGGETQYF,TGTGCCATCAGTGAGACTACAGGGGGCGGGGAGACCCAGTACTTC
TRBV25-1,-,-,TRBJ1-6,CASSEFPTFGGGNSPLHF,TGTGCCAGCAGTGAATTCCCGACATTCGGAGGCGGCAATTCACCCCTCCACTTT
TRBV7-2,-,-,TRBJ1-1,CASSPQLAGSTEAFF,TGTGCCAGCAGCCCACAGTTGGCGGGGAGCACTGAAGCTTTCTTT
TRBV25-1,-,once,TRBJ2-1,CASSATVPGGVNEQFF,TGTGCCAGCAGTGCCACCGTCCCAGGTGGTGTCAATGAGCAGTTCTTC